Presented here are 14 T cell receptor beta chains from one specimen sequenced in a study of OX40 agonist ivuxolimab in advanced cancers. Sequencing used immunoSEQ multiplex PCR; TCRdb keeps in-frame clones, though not all of them. The data show some 80,000 clones, approximately 84% seen once. Specimen: CD4+ or CD8+ T cells sorted from blood, collected in a trial of the OX40 agonist ivuxolimab. The receptor set was obtained from an adult with an advanced solid tumor such as melanoma, head and neck, liver or kidney cancer.

V gene TRBV18 combines with J gene TRBJ1-1; D may be TRBD1 (5 bases). The CDR3 is made up of 13 amino acids. Germline V gene data show CDR1 as KGHSH and CDR2 as LQKENI. V lost 5 bases, J lost 2 bases, and 9 bases lay in between. The CDR3: CASSTGPNTEAFF. DNA of the CDR3: TGTGCCAGCTCAACGGGGCCCAACACTGAAGCTTTCTTT.

This CDR3 reads CASSLARGALGTGELFF. The CDR3 nucleotides are TGTGCCAGCAGCTTGGCCCGCGGGGCTTTGGGCACCGGGGAGCTGTTTTTT. V gene TRBV5-4 combines with J gene TRBJ2-2; tentatively, D is TRBD2 (6 bases). Germline CDR1 SGHNT, CDR2 YYREEE (reference sequence). V lost 0 bases, J lost 4 bases, and 16 bases lay in between. The CDR3 contains 17 residues.

This clone was counted a single time. The CDR3, as DNA: TGTGCCAGCAGCTTGGGGACAGGGAATGAGCAGTTCTTC. The encoded protein is CASSLGTGNEQFF. This chain joins TRBV5-4 and TRBJ2-1; the match to TRBD1 covers 8 bases. This CDR3 is built from 13 residues. V was clipped by 0 bases and J by 7 bases; unmatched bases: 0. Germline CDR1 is SGHNT and CDR2 is YYREEE (reference sequence).

This clone occurred once. The rearrangement uses TRBV6-5 and TRBJ1-1; 10 positions agree with TRBD1. CDR1 and CDR2 from the germline V gene are MNHEY and SVGAGI. The CDR3 loop spans 14 amino acids. With 6 bases clipped from V and 5 bases from J, the junction kept 6 bases outside the gene matches. The CDR3 reads CASRKTGGGTEAFF. In nucleotides, the CDR3 is TGTGCCAGCAGAAAGACAGGGGGCGGAACTGAAGCTTTCTTT.

This chain uses TRBV2 with TRBJ2-1; either TRBD1 or TRBD2 may supply D (6 bases each). The germline V gene has CDR1 SNHLY and CDR2 FYNNEI. V was clipped by 10 bases and J by 9 bases, with 22 bases between them. The CDR3 covers 14 residues. Here the CDR3 DNA reads TGTGCCACTCGCTTTGAGGGGGGCAATTTTGAGCAGTTCTTC. Its translation: CATRFEGGNFEQFF. The whole variable domain, filled in from reference TRBV2 and TRBJ2-1, reads EPEVTQTPSHQVTQMGQEVILRCVPISNHLYFYWYRQILGQKVEFLVSFYNNEISEKSEIFDDQFSVERPDGSNFTLKIRSTKLEDSAMYFCATRFEGGNFEQFFGPGTRLTVL.

This chain links TRBV10-3 with TRBJ2-2; D is undetermined. V lost 2 bases and J 0 bases, leaving 7 bases between the germline ends. The CDR3 runs 15 residues. Germline V gene sequence: CDR1 ENHRY, CDR2 SYGVKD. CDR3 DNA: TGTGCCATCAGTGAGGAAGGAGCGAACACCGGGGAGCTGTTTTTT. Translating gives CAISEEGANTGELFF.

The rearrangement uses TRBV2 and TRBJ2-3, with a tentative D call TRBD2 (6 bases). Germline V lookup: CDR1 SNHLY, CDR2 FYNNEI. Trimming removed 7 bases at V and 1 base at J, with 21 bases between. The CDR3 runs 17 residues. CDR3 sequence reads: CASNRGLPNSGTDTQYF. The CDR3 DNA reads TGTGCCAGCAACAGAGGACTACCCAATTCTGGCACAGATACGCAGTATTTT.

This clone turned up a few times. J is TRBJ2-1 and V is TRBV11-3; the D is unclear. Trimming stripped 5 bases from V and 3 bases from J, with 11 bases between. CDR1 and CDR2 from the germline V gene are SGHNT and YENEEA. The CDR3 contains 14 residues. CDR3 coding DNA: TGTGCCAGCAGCCGAACTGGCTTCTACAATGAGCAGTTCTTC. This translates into CASSRTGFYNEQFF.

Relative to its sample, this clone is medium-sized. The chain carries TRBV18 and TRBJ1-6; TRBD1 matches at 7 bases. The CDR3 consists of 15 residues. V lost 4 bases and J lost 7; bases outside the gene matches: 7. Germline CDR1 reads KGHSH; CDR2 reads LQKENI. CDR3 region: CASSLTGDPNSPLHF. The CDR3 DNA reads as TGTGCCAGCTCACTTACAGGGGACCCAAATTCACCCCTCCACTTT.

The chain is built from TRBV11-2 and TRBJ1-5, with 8 bases matching TRBD1. This CDR3 contains 16 residues. V lost 5 bases and J lost 0; bases outside the gene matches: 6. Looked up from germline, CDR1 is SGHAT and CDR2 is FQNNGV. Here the CDR3 DNA reads TGTGCCAGCAGCATAGGGACAGGCAATAGCAATCAGCCCCAGCATTTT. It yields the protein CASSIGTGNSNQPQHF.

The chain is built from TRBV2 and TRBJ2-5, with 7 bases identical to TRBD1. With V trimmed by 5 bases and J by 1 base, 4 bases remained unmatched. The CDR3 spans 14 residues. Germline CDR1 is SNHLY and CDR2 is FYNNEI. The chain's CDR3 is CASSPGTAQETQYF. CDR3 sequence (DNA): TGTGCCAGCAGTCCCGGGACAGCCCAAGAGACCCAGTACTTC. Together with reference TRBV2 and TRBJ2-5, the CDR3 gives the full variable domain: EPEVTQTPSHQVTQMGQEVILRCVPISNHLYFYWYRQILGQKVEFLVSFYNNEISEKSEIFDDQFSVERPDGSNFTLKIRSTKLEDSAMYFCASSPGTAQETQYFGPGTRLLVL.

The chain combines TRBV7-2 with TRBJ1-2; the match to TRBD1 covers 9 bases. Unmatched junction bases numbered 6, after V lost 5 bases and J lost 8 bases. Per germline, CDR1 SGHTA and CDR2 FQGNSA. The CDR3 is 13 amino acids. This CDR3 reads CASSLRQGGGYTF. CDR3 nucleotide sequence: TGTGCCAGCAGCCTCAGACAGGGGGGAGGCTACACCTTC.

V is TRBV29-1 and J is TRBJ2-5; TRBD2 agrees at 8 bases. CDR3 length equals 13 residues. Trimming at V came to 3 bases and at J to 4 bases, leaving 4 bases not matched to a gene. The germline V gene encodes CDR1 SQVTM and CDR2 ANQGSEA. The CDR3 DNA follows: TGCAGCGTTGAGTACGGGAGGGGAGAGACCCAGTACTTC. Translating it yields CSVEYGRGETQYF.

This clone was seen only a few times. This chain uses TRBV7-8 with TRBJ2-7; tentative D call: TRBD2 (6 bases). V dropped 4 bases and J dropped 2 bases, with 18 bases sitting between them. Per the germline V gene, CDR1 is SGHVS and CDR2 is FQNEAQ. The CDR3 sequence is 16 residues long. The DNA for the CDR3 is TGTGCCAGCAGCTCTCGGCGGCTAGCGAGAGCCTACGAGCAGTACTTC. Its protein is CASSSRRLARAYEQYF.